This T cell receptor (beta chain) stems from a study of cytomegalovirus exposure and HLA in healthy donors. Whole-study findings and limits: In a later analysis, at a false discovery rate of 0.05, about 16,000 TCR beta sequences matched HLA alleles. A few of the chains that were CMV-associated were confirmed in vitro to be specific for CMV antigens. Association of a missense DCLRE1C variant with TCR beta V- and J-gene trimming was reported in a later analysis.

Notes on this clone: No antigen is known for it.

PCR primers comprised 60 Vbeta and 13 Jbeta primers. Only in-frame clones appear in the TCRdb table, and some are missing; sequencing was by immunoSEQ multiplex PCR. The sample has approximately 210,000 clones, over 75% seen once. J gave up 4 bases and V 9 bases, and 6 bases lay outside the gene matches. The germline CDR1 and CDR2 sequences are SNHLY and FYNNEI. The CDR3 sequence is 13 residues long. Sequencing was performed on PBMCs. This TCR was recovered from a man between 18 and 29 years old in good health and CMV-seronegative. The chain combines TRBV2 with TRBJ2-1, with TRBD1 identical over 7 bases. The DNA for the CDR3 is TGTGCCAGGGACAGGCGAAATTACAATGAGCAGTTCTTC. As protein: CARDRRNYNEQFF.